The 19 T cell receptor beta chains reported below all come from one sample, sequenced in a study of CD8+ T cells in alopecia areata. In each case, RNA was isolated and then reverse transcribed into cDNA as the sequencing template. Only in-frame clones appear in the TCRdb table, and some are missing; sequencing was by immunoSEQ multiplex PCR. Among about 110,000 clones listed, 59% were seen once. The sequenced sample was CD8+ T cells sorted from blood. The receptors come from a human donor in good health.

The chain links TRBV29-1 to TRBJ2-3; 8 bases line up with TRBD1. With V trimmed by 3 bases and J by 5 bases, 7 bases remained unmatched. The CDR3 covers 14 residues. Per germline, CDR1 SQVTM and CDR2 ANQGSEA. The CDR3 DNA follows: TGCAGCGTTGACCCCGGACAGGGAGTAGATACGCAGTATTTT. Its translation: CSVDPGQGVDTQYF.

CDR3 bases: TGTGCCAGTATGGGACTAGCGGGGCTGCCTAGCAATGAGCAGTTCTTC. It translates to CASMGLAGLPSNEQFF. The chain employs TRBV19 and TRBJ2-1, with 13 nucleotides matching TRBD2. This CDR3 is built from 16 residues. Germline V gene lookup returns CDR1 LNHDA and CDR2 SQIVND (reference sequence). V was clipped by 7 bases and J by 6 bases; unmatched bases: 9.

The chain combines TRBV7-6 with TRBJ1-1, with no clear D. The CDR3 contains 12 residues. Germline CDR1 and CDR2: SGHVS and FNYEAQ. The ends were cut back, 1 base at V and 4 bases at J, with 4 bases in the middle. CDR3 residues: CASSLGATEAFF. As DNA, the CDR3 is TGTGCCAGCAGCTTAGGGGCCACTGAAGCTTTCTTT.

CDR3 region: CASETGRRGNTEAFF. DNA for the CDR3: TGTGCCAGCGAAACCGGGCGGAGGGGGAACACTGAAGCTTTCTTT. The V and J genes are TRBV7-9 and TRBJ1-1, with a possible D match to TRBD1 (5 bases). Per germline, CDR1 SEHNR and CDR2 FQNEAQ (reference sequence). CDR3 length equals 15 residues. Trimming took off 8 bases at V and 1 base at J, with 17 bases between the two ends.

This clone was seen many times. The chain carries TRBV13 and TRBJ2-5; D gene uncertain. The CDR3 length is 13 residues. Germline lookup yields CDR1 PRHDT and CDR2 FYEKMQ (reference sequence). Trimming took off 2 bases at V and 2 bases at J, with 6 bases between the two ends. The CDR3 is CASSLRVQETQYF. In DNA form, the CDR3 reads TGTGCCAGCAGCTTAAGAGTTCAAGAGACCCAGTACTTC.

The chain combines TRBV13 with TRBJ1-2, with 7 bases that match TRBD1. V lost 5 bases to trimming and J lost 6 bases; unmatched junction nucleotides: 12. Germline CDR1 and CDR2: PRHDT and FYEKMQ (reference sequence). The CDR3 runs to 15 residues. CDR3 amino acids: CASSRSGTVPDGYTF. DNA of the CDR3: TGTGCCAGCAGCCGTTCCGGGACAGTTCCTGATGGCTACACCTTC.

V gene TRBV4-3 combines with J gene TRBJ2-6, with D perhaps TRBD1 or TRBD2 (5 bases each). Trimming pared 0 bases from V and 0 bases from J, leaving 18 bases between. This CDR3 comprises 20 residues. The V gene's germline CDR1 is LGHNA and CDR2 YSLEER. The CDR3 DNA follows: TGCGCCAGCAGCCAAGATCTACAGTCAGGGACGTACTCTGGGGCCAACGTCCTGACTTTC. Amino acid sequence: CASSQDLQSGTYSGANVLTF.

The J gene is TRBJ2-1, the V gene TRBV4-2; D remains ambiguous. The CDR3 contains 12 residues. Looked up from germline, CDR1 is LGHNA and CDR2 is YNFKEQ. With 0 bases removed from V and 7 bases from J, the gap between germline ends came to 4 bases. In nucleotides, the CDR3 is TGTGCCAGCAGCCAAGAGGGGAATGAGCAGTTCTTC. Translating gives CASSQEGNEQFF.

This clone was observed a few times. V and J are TRBV29-1 and TRBJ1-2, with TRBD1 identical over 7 bases. CDR3 length: 12 amino acids. After removal of 7 bases from V and 3 bases from J, the junction contained 5 bases not matched to a gene. The germline gives CDR1 SQVTM, CDR2 ANQGSEA. The CDR3 reads CSAATGDYGYTF. Here the CDR3 DNA reads TGCAGCGCCGCTACAGGGGACTATGGCTACACCTTC.

The gene calls are TRBV6-4 and TRBJ2-7; possibly TRBD1 for D (6 bases). CDR1 MRHNA and CDR2 SNTAGT come from the germline V gene. The CDR3 covers 15 residues. The germline V and J ends were trimmed by 3 bases and 3 bases, with 15 bases remaining between them. The CDR3 loop reads CASSELPGDIYEQYF. The CDR3 DNA is TGTGCCAGCAGTGAGCTGCCAGGGGACATCTACGAGCAGTACTTC.

This clone appeared many times. The genes are TRBV23-1 and TRBJ2-5, with 8 bases lining up with TRBD1. TRBV23-1 is an open reading frame, and its role is uncertain. The CDR3 runs to 18 residues. The J segment lost 4 bases and the V segment lost 6 bases, leaving 19 bases of the junction unmatched. CDR3 residues: CASSPPGGRQGLGETQYF. DNA for the CDR3: TGCGCCAGCAGCCCACCCGGAGGACGACAGGGGCTGGGAGAGACCCAGTACTTC.

There are a few counts of this clone. This chain links TRBV29-1 with TRBJ2-3; 10 bases are a match to TRBD1. With 7 bases clipped from V and 1 base from J, the junction kept 20 bases outside the gene matches. CDR1 is SQVTM and CDR2 is ANQGSEA in the germline V gene. There are 19 residues in the CDR3. CDR3 nucleotides: TGCAGCGCCGCGGGGTCCACCGGGACAGGGGCCCCCCGCACAGATACGCAGTATTTT. Its protein is CSAAGSTGTGAPRTDTQYF.

DNA of the CDR3: TGCAGCGGGAAGGCAGCGAACACCGGGGAGCTGTTTTTT. This gives the protein CSGKAANTGELFF. The chain links TRBV29-1 to TRBJ2-2; no clear D gene. Trimming pared 7 bases from V and 0 bases from J, leaving 9 bases between. CDR3 length equals 13 residues. Germline lookup yields CDR1 SQVTM and CDR2 ANQGSEA.

CDR3 region: CASILETRNQPQHF. CDR3 nucleotide sequence: TGTGCCAGCATCCTGGAGACTAGAAATCAGCCCCAGCATTTT. This chain joins TRBV5-6 and TRBJ1-5; D gene ambiguous. The CDR3 is made up of 14 amino acids. Trimming cost V 6 bases and J 4 bases, with 14 bases left between them. The germline CDR1 and CDR2 sequences are SGHDT and YYEEEE. Together with reference TRBV5-6 and TRBJ1-5, the CDR3 gives the full variable domain: DAGVTQSPTHLIKTRGQQVTLRCSPKSGHDTVSWYQQALGQGPQFIFQYYEEEERQRGNFPDRFSGHQFPNYSSELNVNALLLGDSALYLCASILETRNQPQHFGDGTRLSIL.

The chain combines TRBV9 with TRBJ2-7, with D perhaps assigned TRBD1 or TRBD2 (5 bases each). CDR1 SGDLS and CDR2 YYNGEE come from the germline V gene. The CDR3 is 15 residues long. Trimming took off 0 bases at V and 2 bases at J, with 12 bases between the two ends. CDR3 residues: CASSVDGGFPYEQYF. The CDR3 bases are TGTGCCAGCAGCGTAGATGGGGGTTTCCCCTACGAGCAGTACTTC.

The chain links TRBV4-3 to TRBJ2-7; a possible D gene is TRBD1 (5 bases). The CDR3 sequence is 18 residues long. Trimming stripped 0 bases from V and 6 bases from J, with 24 bases between. Germline assignment: CDR1 LGHNA and CDR2 YSLEER. CDR3: CASSQDQKATVGLSEQYF. The CDR3 nucleotides read TGCGCCAGCAGCCAAGATCAGAAAGCGACAGTCGGTCTAAGCGAGCAGTACTTC.

The rearrangement joins TRBV30 to TRBJ2-7; TRBD2 matches at 7 bases. Germline CDR1 is GTSNPN and CDR2 is SVGIG (reference sequence). V was pared by 5 bases and J by 3 bases, with 10 bases of the junction left unmatched. CDR3 length: 14 amino acids. CDR3 region: CAWDLGGTSYEQYF. The CDR3 DNA reads as TGTGCCTGGGATCTCGGGGGGACCAGCTACGAGCAGTACTTC.

CDR3 nucleotides: TGTGCCAGCAGCCAAGATAATGGACTAGCGGGGAGTTACCAAGAGACCCAGTACTTC. Amino acids: CASSQDNGLAGSYQETQYF. The chain links TRBV14 to TRBJ2-5, with 12 positions matching TRBD2. V shed 0 bases and J 0 bases; nucleotides not matched to a gene: 8. This CDR3 has 19 residues. Looked up from germline, CDR1 is SGHDN and CDR2 is FVKESK.

The chain couples TRBV7-9 to TRBJ2-5, with D tentatively TRBD1 (6 bases). V lost 4 bases to trimming and J lost 6 bases, with 30 bases between them. This CDR3 is built from 19 residues. Germline CDR1 and CDR2: SEHNR and FQNEAQ (reference sequence). CDR3 loop: CASSSSPSPRDTSGQTQYF. In DNA form, the CDR3 reads TGTGCCAGCAGCTCCTCGCCCTCGCCCCGGGACACCTCCGGGCAGACCCAGTACTTC.